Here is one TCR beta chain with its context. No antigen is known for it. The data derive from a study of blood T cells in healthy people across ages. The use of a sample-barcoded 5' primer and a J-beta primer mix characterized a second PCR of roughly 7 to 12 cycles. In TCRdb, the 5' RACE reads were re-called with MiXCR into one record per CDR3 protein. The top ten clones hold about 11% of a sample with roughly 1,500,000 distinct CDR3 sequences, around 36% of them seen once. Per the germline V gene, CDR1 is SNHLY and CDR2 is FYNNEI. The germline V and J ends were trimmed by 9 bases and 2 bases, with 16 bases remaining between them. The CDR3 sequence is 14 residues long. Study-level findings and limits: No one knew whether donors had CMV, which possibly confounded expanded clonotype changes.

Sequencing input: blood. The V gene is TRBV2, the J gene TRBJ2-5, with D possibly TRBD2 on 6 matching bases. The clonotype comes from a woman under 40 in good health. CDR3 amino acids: CASPTSRTQETQYF. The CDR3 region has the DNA TGTGCCAGTCCGACTAGTCGGACGCAAGAGACCCAGTACTTC.